Listed below are T cell receptor beta chains from one sample, sequenced in a study of OX40 agonist ivuxolimab in advanced cancers. Clones were sequenced by immunoSEQ multiplex PCR, and TCRdb holds only the in-frame ones, with some missing. The data contain about 15,000 clones, more than 65% of them singletons. Sequencing was performed on CD4+ or CD8+ T cells sorted from blood, taken in a trial of the OX40 agonist ivuxolimab. The receptor source for this set is an adult with an advanced solid tumor such as melanoma, head and neck, liver or kidney cancer. The CDR3 runs from the conserved cysteine through the conserved F or W. Each record gives: V gene, D gene, J gene, clone size, CDR3 protein, CDR3 DNA. D genes are given only for firm matches. Clone size, where shown, is once, few, many, or a class for clones that have expanded.

TRBV11-2	.	TRBJ2-2	few	CASSPMAGELFF	TGTGCCAGCAGCCCCATGGCCGGGGAGCTGTTTTTT
TRBV6-1	TRBD1	TRBJ1-4	.	CASSGGTATNEKLFF	TGTGCCAGCAGTGGGGGGACAGCAACTAATGAAAAACTGTTTTTT
TRBV2	TRBD2	TRBJ2-7	.	CASTAPGLAGRRGQYF	TGTGCCAGCACCGCCCCCGGGCTAGCGGGCCGGCGGGGGCAGTACTTC
TRBV6-5	TRBD1	TRBJ1-5	.	CASSPDRGRYQPQHF	TGTGCCAGCAGTCCGGACAGGGGGCGGTATCAGCCCCAGCATTTT
TRBV5-1	.	TRBJ1-1	.	CASSLEGPTEAFF	TGCGCCAGCTCCCTGGAGGGGCCTACTGAAGCTTTCTTT
TRBV5-5	.	TRBJ2-5	few	CASSPRSGIQETQYF	TGTGCCAGCAGCCCCCGGTCAGGGATCCAAGAGACCCAGTACTTC
TRBV4-1	.	TRBJ2-1	.	CASRATLSSYNEQFF	TGCGCCAGCAGGGCTACCCTGAGCTCCTACAATGAGCAGTTCTTC
TRBV2	.	TRBJ2-1	.	CAGLGQGNEQFF	TGTGCCGGTCTCGGTCAGGGGAATGAGCAGTTCTTC
TRBV5-1	.	TRBJ2-1	.	CASRRGTVSSGHYNEQFF	TGCGCCAGCAGGAGGGGGACAGTATCTAGCGGGCACTACAATGAGCAGTTCTTC
TRBV27	.	TRBJ1-5	once	CASSINRVNQPQHF	TGTGCCAGCAGTATCAACAGGGTTAATCAGCCCCAGCATTTT
TRBV5-1	TRBD1	TRBJ2-7	.	CASSYGQGNEQYF	TGCGCCAGCAGCTACGGACAGGGGAACGAGCAGTACTTC
TRBV14	TRBD2	TRBJ2-1	.	CASSDRLANEQFF	TGTGCCAGCAGCGACCGACTAGCGAATGAGCAGTTCTTC
TRBV7-6	.	TRBJ2-5	.	CASSLAETQYF	TGTGCCAGCAGCCTAGCGGAGACCCAGTACTTC
TRBV28	.	TRBJ2-7	once	CASSRTASYEQYF	TGTGCCAGCAGCCGGACAGCTTCCTACGAGCAGTACTTC
TRBV19	.	TRBJ2-2	.	CATSAGAAGELFF	TGTGCCACCTCGGCAGGGGCAGCCGGGGAGCTGTTTTTT
TRBV11-3	.	TRBJ2-7	.	CASSLLTSYEQYF	TGTGCCAGCAGCTTATTGACTTCCTACGAGCAGTACTTC